Listed here are 13 T cell receptor beta chains from one sample, sequenced in a study of blood T cell repertoires in COVID-19. The table came from immunoSEQ multiplex PCR; TCRdb's copy has only in-frame clones and leaves some out. The table has 250,000 to 300,000 clones, roughly 90% seen once. Source material: peripheral blood. These receptors originate from a woman aged 70-85 years with COVID-19, enrolled during active disease.

This sequence joins TRBV9 and TRBJ2-7, with 9 positions matching TRBD2. The trim removed 3 bases at V and 3 bases at J, leaving 4 bases unmatched. CDR1 is SGDLS and CDR2 is YYNGEE in the germline V gene. CDR3 length: 14 residues. The CDR3 region has the DNA TGTGCCAGCAGCGGCGGGGGGGCCGGCTACGAGCAGTACTTC. Its protein product is CASSGGGAGYEQYF.

The genes are TRBV5-1 and TRBJ1-3; TRBD1 agrees at 7 bases. Germline trimming cut 4 bases from V and 2 bases from J; bases unmatched to any gene: 6. The CDR3 length is 15 residues. Germline V gene lookup returns CDR1 SGHRS and CDR2 YFSETQ. DNA of the CDR3: TGCGCCAGCAGCCCGGATGGGACAGCTGGAAACACCATATATTTT. Translating gives CASSPDGTAGNTIYF.

This chain's CDR3 is CSVKGGGMNTEAFF. The DNA for the CDR3 is TGCAGCGTGAAGGGGGGAGGGATGAACACTGAAGCTTTCTTT. This rearrangement joins TRBV29-1 to TRBJ1-1; D is possibly TRBD1 (6 bases). The CDR3 has 14 residues. The germline V gene has CDR1 SQVTM and CDR2 ANQGSEA. With 6 bases removed from V and 0 bases from J, the gap between germline ends came to 14 bases.

This chain links TRBV24-1 with TRBJ1-1, with D tentatively TRBD1 (5 bases). V was clipped by 4 bases and J by 10 bases, with 24 bases between them. The V gene's germline CDR1 is KGHDR and CDR2 SFDVKD. There are 16 residues in the CDR3. The CDR3 region has the DNA TGTGCCACCAGTGAGAGTACCCGGGGGGGAGTGTATGGAGCTTTCTTT. Translating it yields CATSESTRGGVYGAFF.

J is TRBJ1-1 and V is TRBV11-2; D is undetermined. The CDR3 is 14 residues long. Germline V CDR1 and CDR2: SGHAT, FQNNGV. The V end lost 5 bases, the J end lost 5 bases, and 15 bases lay between the germline ends. For the CDR3, the DNA is TGTGCCAGCAGCCCCGAGACCACTATAACTGAAGCTTTCTTT. This encodes CASSPETTITEAFF.

The rearrangement joins TRBV9 to TRBJ1-1; 8 bases line up with TRBD1. The V and J ends lost 0 bases and 4 bases, in that order; junction bases with no gene match: 5. The CDR3 is 15 amino acids. CDR1 SGDLS and CDR2 YYNGEE come from the germline V gene. The CDR3: CASSVEPGGGTEAFF. The CDR3 coding sequence is TGTGCCAGCAGCGTAGAACCAGGGGGCGGCACTGAAGCTTTCTTT.

This chain links TRBV28 with TRBJ1-2, with TRBD1 identical over 7 bases. The CDR3 is made up of 13 amino acids. The trim removed 3 bases at V and 10 bases at J, leaving 8 bases unmatched. Germline CDR1 and CDR2: MDHEN and SYDVKM. The CDR3 loop is CASSLGTEMTYTF. DNA for the CDR3: TGTGCCAGCAGTTTGGGGACAGAAATGACCTACACCTTC.

The CDR3 sequence is CASMRRGAYEQYF. CDR3 coding DNA: TGTGCCAGCATGAGGCGGGGAGCCTACGAGCAGTACTTC. This chain connects TRBV2 to TRBJ2-7; D perhaps matches TRBD2 (6 bases). This CDR3 is 13 amino acids long. The germline CDR1 and CDR2 sequences are SNHLY and FYNNEI. V was trimmed by 7 bases and J by 2 bases, leaving 12 bases between them.

The chain's CDR3 is CASSPTGSGNTIYF. The CDR3 region has the DNA TGTGCCAGCAGCCCGACAGGGTCCGGAAACACCATATATTTT. This chain links TRBV3-1 (or the pseudogene TRBV3-2) with TRBJ1-3, with 7 nucleotides matching TRBD1. The CDR3 runs 14 residues. Trimming took 4 bases from V and 4 from J; bases not matched to a gene: 4. The germline V gene has CDR1 LGHDT and CDR2 YNNKEL (reference sequence).

The gene calls are TRBV10-2 and TRBJ2-5; TRBD1 matches at 12 bases. V lost 4 bases and J lost 5; bases outside the gene matches: 8. Germline assignment: CDR1 WSHSY and CDR2 SAAADI. The CDR3 has 16 residues. CDR3 nucleotide sequence: TGCGCCAGCAGTGGGGTGGGACAGGGGGCGAGGGAGACCCAGTACTTC. Its translation: CASSGVGQGARETQYF.

The chain carries TRBV30 and TRBJ1-1; 8 bases line up with TRBD1. This CDR3 is 15 amino acids long. Losses at the gene ends were 0 bases for V and 1 base for J; bases not matched to a gene: 4. Germline assignment: CDR1 GTSNPN and CDR2 SVGIG (reference sequence). CDR3 coding DNA: TGTGCCTGGAGTGTACAGGGACAGGAGAACACTGAAGCTTTCTTT. It encodes CAWSVQGQENTEAFF.

The J gene is TRBJ1-2, the V gene TRBV5-8; 7 bases match TRBD1. The CDR3 is 14 residues long. The junction had 8 bases not matched to a gene; V was cut back by 2 bases and J by 7 bases. Germline V gene data show CDR1 as SGHTS and CDR2 as YDEGEE. The CDR3 nucleotides read TGTGCCAGCAGCTTAGGGACAGCTTCGGGTGGCTACACCTTC. It specifies CASSLGTASGGYTF.

This clone was seen only once. The rearrangement links TRBV4-1 to TRBJ1-5; 7 bases are shared with TRBD1. From germline, CDR1 is MGHRA and CDR2 YSYEKL. The V gene end was trimmed by 0 bases and the J gene end by 4 bases; junction bases not matched to a gene: 3. The CDR3 totals 15 residues. The CDR3 DNA follows: TGCGCCAGCAGCCAAGAGGACAGGCAAAATCAGCCCCAGCATTTT. This gives the protein CASSQEDRQNQPQHF.